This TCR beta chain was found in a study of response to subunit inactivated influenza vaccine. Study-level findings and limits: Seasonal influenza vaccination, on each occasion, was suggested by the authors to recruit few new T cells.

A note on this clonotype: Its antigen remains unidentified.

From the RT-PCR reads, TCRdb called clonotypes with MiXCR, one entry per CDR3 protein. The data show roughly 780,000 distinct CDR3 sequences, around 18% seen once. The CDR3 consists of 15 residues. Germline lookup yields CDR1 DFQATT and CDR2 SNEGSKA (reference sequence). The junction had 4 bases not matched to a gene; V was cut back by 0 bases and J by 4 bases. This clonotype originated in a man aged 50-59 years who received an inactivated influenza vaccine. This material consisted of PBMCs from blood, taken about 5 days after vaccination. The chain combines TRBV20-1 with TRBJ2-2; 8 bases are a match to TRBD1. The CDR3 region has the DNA TGCAGTGCTAGAGACCCAGGGGGCGGCACCGGGGAGCTGTTTTTT. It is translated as CSARDPGGGTGELFF.